This entry lists 15 T cell receptor beta chains sequenced from one sample in a study of blood T cell repertoires in COVID-19. Clones were read by immunoSEQ multiplex PCR, and TCRdb kept only the in-frame ones, dropping some. This table has approximately 200,000 clones, 85% appearing once. The sample consisted of peripheral blood. The receptors were gathered from a man in his forties or fifties with acute or convalescent COVID-19.

The CDR3 loop is CASRHTSGADDTQYF. DNA of the CDR3: TGCGCCAGCAGGCATACTAGCGGGGCGGACGATACGCAGTATTTT. The chain couples TRBV4-1 to TRBJ2-3; 10 bases line up with TRBD2. The CDR3 sequence is 15 residues long. The J segment lost 6 bases and the V segment lost 6 bases, leaving 9 bases of the junction unmatched. Germline V gene data show CDR1 as MGHRA and CDR2 as YSYEKL.

The table lists this clone with a count of one. The chain employs TRBV30 and TRBJ1-4; 7 positions agree with TRBD1. The CDR3 length is 13 residues. V shed 2 bases, J shed 8 bases, and the junction held 5 bases outside the gene matches. Germline CDR1 is GTSNPN and CDR2 is SVGIG (reference sequence). DNA for the CDR3: TGTGCCTGGAGTCGACAGGGATTCGAAAAACTGTTTTTT. It specifies CAWSRQGFEKLFF.

The chain is built from TRBV3-1 (or the pseudogene TRBV3-2) and TRBJ1-2; no clear D gene. CDR1 LGHDT and CDR2 YNNKEL come from the germline V gene (reference sequence). The CDR3 is made up of 17 amino acids. V dropped 3 bases and J dropped 2 bases, with 19 bases sitting between them. CDR3 in amino acids: CASSHITGNGLNYGYTF. The CDR3 bases are TGTGCCAGCAGCCATATAACGGGGAACGGTCTCAACTATGGCTACACCTTC.

This sequence joins TRBV16 and TRBJ1-1; 11 positions agree with TRBD1. CDR3 size: 14 residues. Germline trimming cut 2 bases from V and 5 bases from J; bases unmatched to any gene: 1. Germline CDR1 reads KGHSY; CDR2 reads FQNENV. CDR3 nucleotides: TGTGCCAGCAGCCAAGGGACAGGGGGAACTGAAGCTTTCTTT. The encoded protein is CASSQGTGGTEAFF.

V and J are TRBV14 and TRBJ2-6; 7 nucleotides match TRBD1. The CDR3 covers 20 residues. Losses at the gene ends were 3 bases for V and 4 bases for J; bases not matched to a gene: 18. CDR1 is SGHDN, CDR2 FVKESK, per germline. The CDR3 region is CASSQKVPKTGFGGANVLTF. The CDR3 DNA sequence: TGTGCCAGCAGCCAGAAAGTTCCTAAGACAGGGTTCGGGGGGGCCAACGTCCTGACTTTC.

This clone was detected once. The chain uses TRBV7-9 and TRBJ1-4; 8 bases line up with TRBD1. V was pared by 2 bases and J by 3 bases, with 2 bases of the junction left unmatched. The CDR3 runs to 15 residues. Per germline, CDR1 SEHNR and CDR2 FQNEAQ (reference sequence). Here the CDR3 reads CASSLQGAANEKLFF. The CDR3 nucleotides are TGTGCCAGCAGCTTACAGGGGGCGGCTAATGAAAAACTGTTTTTT.

This clone has at least ten counts. The V and J genes are TRBV12-3 or TRBV12-4 and TRBJ2-7; D not resolved. Between the trimmed V and J ends, which lost 6 bases and 3 bases, there was a span of 12 bases. The CDR3 runs to 13 residues. In DNA form, the CDR3 reads TGTGCCAGCAGCGAAAGCTCCGACTACGAGCAGTACTTC. Translating it yields CASSESSDYEQYF.

The chain has TRBV10-3 and TRBJ1-3, with D unclear. CDR1 ENHRY and CDR2 SYGVKD come from the germline V gene. V dropped 10 bases and J dropped 0 bases, with 10 bases sitting between them. The CDR3 spans 13 residues. The CDR3 loop is CATVSSSGNTIYF. In DNA form, the CDR3 reads TGTGCCACCGTTTCTAGCTCTGGAAACACCATATATTTT.

This chain joins TRBV5-4 and TRBJ2-3; 10 nucleotides match TRBD2. Germline V gene data show CDR1 as SGHNT and CDR2 as YYREEE (reference sequence). J lost 0 bases, V lost 4 bases, and 11 bases had no gene match. This CDR3 comprises 18 residues. CDR3: CASSLNLLAGVSTDTQYF. CDR3 DNA: TGTGCCAGCAGCCTAAACCTCCTAGCGGGGGTTAGCACAGATACGCAGTATTTT. Based on the CDR3 plus reference TRBV5-4 and TRBJ2-3, the full variable domain is ETGVTQSPTHLIKTRGQQVTLRCSSQSGHNTVSWYQQALGQGPQFIFQYYREEENGRGNFPPRFSGLQFPNYSSELNVNALELDDSALYLCASSLNLLAGVSTDTQYFGPGTRLTVL.

This clone was found once. The gene calls are TRBV30 and TRBJ1-6; 9 nucleotides line up with TRBD1. The V gene end was trimmed by 5 bases and the J gene end by 7 bases; junction bases not matched to a gene: 9. The CDR3 has 15 amino acids. CDR1 is GTSNPN, CDR2 SVGIG, per germline (reference sequence). Here the CDR3 DNA reads TGTGCCTGGGCGTTGGGACAGGGTCGAAATTCACCCCTCCACTTT. Residues: CAWALGQGRNSPLHF.

This sequence joins TRBV3-1 (or the pseudogene TRBV3-2) and TRBJ1-2; TRBD1 matches 8 bases. This CDR3 region has 17 residues. Germline-derived CDR1 and CDR2 are LGHDT and YNNKEL (reference sequence). Trimming took 0 bases from V and 7 from J; bases not matched to a gene: 13. Written as DNA, the CDR3 is TGTGCCAGCAGCCAAGAGGCAGGGGGCCGCAGATACGGTGGCTACACCTTC. Translated, it gives CASSQEAGGRRYGGYTF.

CDR3 in amino acids: CASSLSEVDTQYF. The CDR3 DNA is TGTGCCAGCAGCTTATCCGAGGTAGATACGCAGTATTTT. This sequence joins TRBV11-3 and TRBJ2-3; D unclear. The CDR3 has 13 residues. The V end was cut by 2 bases, the J end by 5 bases, with 8 bases between. Germline V CDR1 and CDR2: SGHNT, YENEEA.

J is TRBJ1-2 and V is TRBV6-6; tentative D call: TRBD1 (6 bases). V was shortened by 2 bases and J by 6 bases, with 16 bases between the two germline ends. The CDR3 runs 15 residues. Germline CDR1 MNHNY, CDR2 SVGAGI (reference sequence). The CDR3 DNA follows: TGTGCCAGCAGTTACACTACACAGGGTAGCAATGGCTACACCTTC. Translating gives CASSYTTQGSNGYTF.

This chain connects TRBV11-2 to TRBJ2-7; D might be TRBD1 (5 bases). The CDR3 extends over 14 amino acids. Trimming pared 1 base from V and 6 bases from J, leaving 13 bases between. Germline CDR1 is SGHAT and CDR2 is FQNNGV. CDR3 in amino acids: CASSLGSRAREQYF. For the CDR3, the DNA is TGTGCCAGCAGCTTAGGAAGCAGGGCGCGCGAGCAGTACTTC.

The chain links TRBV7-3 to TRBJ1-1; perhaps TRBD1 as D (5 bases). Germline loops: CDR1 SGHTA, CDR2 FQGTGA. CDR3 length: 13 amino acids. V lost 5 bases to trimming and J lost 6 bases, with 13 bases between them. For the CDR3, the DNA is TGTGCCAGCAGCCGTTCCAGGGACTCTGAAGCTTTCTTT. This sequence encodes CASSRSRDSEAFF.